One and the same sample provided the 9 T cell receptor beta chains below, sequenced in a study of T-cell reconstitution after alpha-beta-depleted transplantation in children (dated by TCRdb to 2016 to 2017). Library preparation used PCR. The instrument given in TCRdb is Illumina HiSeq 2500. Molecular barcoding was employed in the preparation of TCR libraries, with unique molecular identifiers being used to normalize TCRbeta repertoire quantification. TCRdb reran the public reads through fastp at Q25 and MiXCR, keeping productive beta chains. Rows merge per CDR3 protein into single entries with the most common DNA and genes. The sample data list some 200,000 distinct CDR3 sequences, and about 8.4% of these were observed just once. In total, the top ten clones hold 35% of the sample. The treatment or condition label of this sample denotes: allogeneic hematopoietic cell transplantation with graft depleted of TCRalphabeta T cells and CD19 B cells.

The sequencing used PBMCs, mostly from graft donor cells, collected 360 days after TCRalphabeta/CD19-depleted stem cell transplant. The receptors originated from a male patient aged 2 to 9 who had a stem cell transplant for acute myeloid leukemia, so the T cells may come from the graft donor.

V and J are TRBV12-3 or TRBV12-4 and TRBJ2-5, with 8 bases that match TRBD2. This CDR3 is 18 amino acids long. Trimming at V came to 6 bases and at J to 5 bases, leaving 20 bases not matched to a gene. CDR3 residues: CASSRGTRRGAPRETQYF. CDR3 nucleotides: TGTGCCAGCAGCCGCGGGACTAGAAGGGGCGCGCCGCGGGAGACCCAGTACTTC.

The V gene is TRBV10-3, the J gene TRBJ2-7; D remains ambiguous. CDR1 ENHRY and CDR2 SYGVKD come from the germline V gene. Trimming left V 3 bases short and J 6 bases short, with 6 bases between. The CDR3 extends over 11 amino acids. CDR3 nucleotides: TGTGCCATCAGTGAATTCGGCGAGCAGTACTTC. Its protein is CAISEFGEQYF.

The CDR3 DNA reads as TGTGCCAGCACCAACACAGGGATCTCTAACTATGGCTACACCTTC. This encodes CASTNTGISNYGYTF. This chain uses TRBV6-1 with TRBJ1-2, with D perhaps matching TRBD1 (6 bases). Germline CDR1 is MNHNS and CDR2 is SASEGT. Trimming removed 7 bases at V and 0 bases at J, with 15 bases between. This CDR3 has 15 residues.

There are a few counts of this clonotype. This chain uses TRBV6-5 with TRBJ1-2; TRBD1 is a possible D gene (6 bases). The CDR3 has 13 amino acids. Per the germline V gene, CDR1 is MNHEY and CDR2 is SVGAGI. Deletions cut 3 bases from V and 8 bases from J, with 13 bases between. CDR3 coding DNA: TGTGCCAGCAGTTATTTGGGGGCTGAAGGCTACACCTTC. As protein: CASSYLGAEGYTF.

In this sample, this clonotype turned up many times. The CDR3 is CASSLADRENTEAFF. CDR3 coding DNA: TGTGCCAGCAGCTTGGCGGACAGGGAGAACACTGAAGCTTTCTTT. V gene TRBV5-4 combines with J gene TRBJ1-1, with 8 bases lining up with TRBD1. The germline V gene encodes CDR1 SGHNT and CDR2 YYREEE (reference sequence). V shed 0 bases, J shed 1 base, and the junction held 2 bases outside the gene matches. The CDR3 totals 15 residues.

The sample holds many counts of this clonotype. This chain links TRBV10-3 with TRBJ2-3, with no clear D. This CDR3 is 16 amino acids long. The germline CDR1 and CDR2 sequences are ENHRY and SYGVKD. The germline V and J ends were trimmed by 11 bases and 4 bases, with 25 bases remaining between them. The CDR3 nucleotides read TGTGCCGCTGCTGGCGGCAACCGACCAACCCCAGATACGCAGTATTTT. This gives the protein CAAAGGNRPTPDTQYF.

This clonotype appeared many times. The chain recombines TRBV29-1 with TRBJ2-1; D ambiguous. V was pared by 4 bases and J by 2 bases, with 6 bases between. The CDR3 runs to 12 residues. Germline lookup yields CDR1 SQVTM and CDR2 ANQGSEA. DNA of the CDR3: TGCAGCGTTGTCCAGACCTACAATGAGCAGTTCTTC. This encodes CSVVQTYNEQFF.

This clonotype was seen repeatedly, ten times or more. The chain combines TRBV20-1 with TRBJ2-3, with D unclear. This CDR3 contains 14 residues. Between the trimmed V and J ends, which lost 3 bases and 0 bases, there was a span of 10 bases. Germline V lookup: CDR1 DFQATT, CDR2 SNEGSKA (reference sequence). The CDR3 region is CSASMLTSTDTQYF. DNA of the CDR3: TGCAGTGCTAGTATGTTAACGAGCACAGATACGCAGTATTTT.

This clonotype was picked up a small number of times. The chain couples TRBV4-1 to TRBJ2-7; 8 bases map to TRBD1. CDR3 length equals 13 residues. After removal of 7 bases from V and 2 bases from J, the junction contained 4 bases not matched to a gene. Germline V lookup: CDR1 MGHRA, CDR2 YSYEKL. The CDR3: CASKETGAYEQYF. DNA of the CDR3: TGCGCCAGCAAGGAGACAGGGGCCTACGAGCAGTACTTC.